Listed here is a single T cell receptor beta chain. The antigen is undetermined. Trimming left V 2 bases short and J 11 bases short, with 16 bases between. Germline V gene lookup returns CDR1 MNHNS and CDR2 SASEGT. The length of the CDR3 is 13 residues. Assay used: immunoSEQ multiplex PCR; TCRdb lists only in-frame clones, some missing. Among 90,000 to 100,000 clones listed, roughly nine tenths were seen once. The source of the sample is a study of OX40 agonist ivuxolimab in advanced cancers. Regarding the study as a whole: The average count of expanded clones was higher among CD8+ T cells than among CD4+. Clonal expansion by week 6 occurred in CD4+ and CD8+ blood T cells (at 0.1 to 3.0 mg/kg). What antigens the expanded peripheral T cells recognized was never established.

Patients were ineligible given autoimmune disease history or systemic immunosuppression. The chain has TRBV6-1 and TRBJ2-7; possibly TRBD2 for D (5 bases). This sample comprised CD4+ or CD8+ T cells sorted from blood, obtained in a trial of the OX40 agonist ivuxolimab. This sequence was found in an adult with an advanced solid tumor such as melanoma, head and neck, liver or kidney cancer. The chain's CDR3 is CASSESGRTLEYF. DNA of the CDR3: TGTGCCAGCAGTGAATCAGGAAGGACTCTGGAGTACTTC.